A single sample is the source of the 31 T cell receptor beta chains below, sequenced in a study of response to subunit inactivated influenza vaccine. One entry per CDR3 protein, called by TCRdb with MiXCR from the RT-PCR reads. The table records about 520,000 distinct CDR3 sequences, less than 7.5% of them present only once. The sample here was PBMCs from blood, taken 23 months after vaccination. Receptor source: a man aged 45 to 70 who received an inactivated influenza vaccine.

The rearrangement uses TRBV7-2 and TRBJ1-2; no clear D. Germline CDR1 is SGHTA and CDR2 is FQGNSA. The CDR3 contains 16 residues. The V end lost 3 bases, the J end lost 0 bases, and 14 bases lay between the germline ends. The chain's CDR3 is CASSFGIRRPNYGYTF. The CDR3 DNA reads TGTGCCAGCAGCTTCGGGATTCGGCGACCTAACTATGGCTACACCTTC.

This chain links TRBV9 with TRBJ1-5; D is possibly TRBD1 (5 bases). V lost 3 bases, J lost 4 bases, and 17 bases lay in between. The CDR3 loop spans 16 amino acids. Germline V lookup: CDR1 SGDLS, CDR2 YYNGEE. CDR3 DNA sequence: TGTGCCAGCAGCGATAGGATCAAGGGACGTAATCAGCCCCAGCATTTT. It specifies CASSDRIKGRNQPQHF. Complete variable domain (other parts from reference TRBV9 and TRBJ1-5): DSGVTQTPKHLITATGQRVTLRCSPRSGDLSVYWYQQSLDQGLQFLIQYYNGEERAKGNILERFSAQQFPDLHSELNLSSLELGDSALYFCASSDRIKGRNQPQHFGDGTRLSIL.

This clonotype appeared many times. CDR3: CASSFDRAPYEQYF. For the CDR3, the DNA is TGCGCCAGCAGCTTCGACAGGGCCCCCTACGAGCAGTACTTC. V is TRBV5-1 and J is TRBJ2-7, with 7 nucleotides matching TRBD1. This CDR3 has 14 residues. CDR1 is SGHRS and CDR2 is YFSETQ in the germline V gene. The V and J ends lost 2 bases and 2 bases, in that order; junction bases with no gene match: 4.

This clonotype was seen at least ten times. The chain joins TRBV4-1 to TRBJ2-7, with D maybe TRBD1 (6 bases). Per germline, CDR1 MGHRA and CDR2 YSYEKL. The V and J ends lost 1 base and 4 bases respectively, with 8 bases between them. The CDR3 extends over 13 amino acids. In nucleotides, the CDR3 is TGCGCCAGCAGCCAAGGACAGGCGTACGAGCAGTACTTC. Residues: CASSQGQAYEQYF.

There are a few counts of this clonotype. This chain connects TRBV10-3 to TRBJ1-1; D gene unclear. The CDR3 covers 13 residues. Looked up from germline, CDR1 is ENHRY and CDR2 is SYGVKD. V was trimmed by 4 bases and J by 4 bases, leaving 10 bases between them. Here the CDR3 reads CAISASGGTEAFF. In nucleotides, the CDR3 is TGTGCCATCAGTGCTTCAGGAGGCACTGAAGCTTTCTTT.

The table lists this clonotype with many counts. This chain uses TRBV27 with TRBJ2-1; D is uncertain. The V end lost 2 bases, the J end lost 0 bases, and 8 bases lay between the germline ends. Germline CDR1 and CDR2: MNHEY and SMNVEV (reference sequence). CDR3 size: 15 residues. In nucleotides, the CDR3 is TGTGCCAGCAGTTTAGACCGTCTCTCCTACAATGAGCAGTTCTTC. Translated, it gives CASSLDRLSYNEQFF.

The chain recombines TRBV5-1 with TRBJ2-4; TRBD2 might be the D (5 bases). V was pared by 2 bases and J by 5 bases, with 14 bases between. Germline values: CDR1 SGHRS, CDR2 YFSETQ. This CDR3 is built from 15 residues. The CDR3 region has the DNA TGCGCCAGCAGCTTAGGCGCGGGCAGAGAAAACATTCAGTACTTC. Translated: CASSLGAGRENIQYF.

This clonotype has only a few counts. The V gene is TRBV7-2, the J gene TRBJ2-5; D gene ambiguous. Germline assignment: CDR1 SGHTA and CDR2 FQGNSA. The length of the CDR3 is 15 residues. V dropped 1 base and J dropped 0 bases, with 9 bases sitting between them. The CDR3: CASSLVSGYQETQYF. DNA of the CDR3: TGTGCCAGCAGCTTAGTATCTGGATACCAAGAGACCCAGTACTTC. The full variable domain, its missing parts supplied by reference TRBV7-2 and TRBJ2-5, is GAGVSQSPSNKVTEKGKDVELRCDPISGHTALYWYRQSLGQGLEFLIYFQGNSAPDKSGLPSDRFSAERTGGSVSTLTIQRTQQEDSAVYLCASSLVSGYQETQYFGPGTRLLVL.

This clonotype has a count of ten or more. The rearrangement joins TRBV6-1 to TRBJ1-1; D unclear. Germline V gene sequence: CDR1 MNHNS, CDR2 SASEGT. The CDR3 contains 15 residues. V was shortened by 8 bases and J by 1 base, with 17 bases between the two germline ends. The CDR3 coding sequence is TGTGCCAGCCGCTTTTCGGACGGCACGAACACTGAAGCTTTCTTT. This sequence encodes CASRFSDGTNTEAFF.

V is TRBV2 and J is TRBJ1-2; 7 bases fit TRBD1. The junction had 11 bases not matched to a gene; V was cut back by 6 bases and J by 4 bases. CDR1 and CDR2 (germline): SNHLY, FYNNEI. This CDR3 is built from 15 residues. The CDR3 spells CASRDRFYTVYGYTF. The CDR3 nucleotides are TGTGCCAGCAGGGACAGGTTCTATACCGTCTATGGCTACACCTTC.

In this sample, this clonotype turned up a few times. The chain links TRBV5-1 to TRBJ1-2, with D perhaps matching TRBD1 (5 bases). The ends were cut back, 0 bases at V and 2 bases at J, with 11 bases in the middle. This CDR3 region has 15 residues. Germline V gene data show CDR1 as SGHRS and CDR2 as YFSETQ. Here the CDR3 reads CASSLVSGLNYGYTF. Here the CDR3 DNA reads TGCGCCAGCAGCTTGGTATCAGGGTTAAACTATGGCTACACCTTC.

This chain connects TRBV5-1 to TRBJ2-1; D gene ambiguous. Trimming removed 0 bases from V and 1 base from J, with 14 bases in between. Per germline, CDR1 SGHRS and CDR2 YFSETQ. The CDR3 is 17 amino acids. This CDR3 reads CASSLAMSSSSYNEQFF. DNA for the CDR3: TGCGCCAGCAGCTTGGCCATGAGTTCGTCATCCTACAATGAGCAGTTCTTC. Complete variable domain (other parts from reference TRBV5-1 and TRBJ2-1): KAGVTQTPRYLIKTRGQQVTLSCSPISGHRSVSWYQQTPGQGLQFLFEYFSETQRNKGNFPGRFSGRQFSNSRSEMNVSTLELGDSALYLCASSLAMSSSSYNEQFFGPGTRLTVL.

This clonotype came up a few times. This chain joins TRBV24-1 and TRBJ2-1; D is perhaps TRBD2 (5 bases). CDR3 size: 12 residues. Trimming pared 8 bases from V and 6 bases from J, leaving 10 bases between. Germline CDR1 is KGHDR and CDR2 is SFDVKD. This chain's CDR3 is CATTTSRNEQFF. The DNA of the CDR3 is TGTGCCACCACTACTAGTCGCAATGAGCAGTTCTTC.

This chain connects TRBV2 to TRBJ1-5, with D unclear. The CDR3 extends over 13 amino acids. Trimming removed 4 bases from V and 12 bases from J, with 16 bases in between. CDR1 and CDR2 (germline): SNHLY, FYNNEI. CDR3 DNA sequence: TGTGCCAGCAGTGCTACTCGGGAAGCCCTCCAGCATTTT. It specifies CASSATREALQHF.

V usage is TRBV2 and J usage is TRBJ1-1; a weak D match, TRBD1 (6 bases). CDR1 and CDR2 (germline): SNHLY, FYNNEI. Trimming stripped 0 bases from V and 6 bases from J, with 11 bases between. This CDR3 spans 14 amino acids. The CDR3 region has the DNA TGTGCCAGCAGTGAAGCCCTGGGACACTCTGAAGCTTTCTTT. Protein product: CASSEALGHSEAFF.

This clonotype was recorded a few times. This chain joins TRBV20-1 and TRBJ2-7, with TRBD2 identical over 10 bases. Trimming took 5 bases from V and 3 from J; bases not matched to a gene: 7. In germline, CDR1 is DFQATT, CDR2 SNEGSKA (reference sequence). The CDR3 consists of 14 residues. CDR3 sequence: CSASLGTSDYEQYF. CDR3 bases: TGCAGTGCTTCTTTAGGGACTAGCGACTACGAGCAGTACTTC.

This clonotype was observed a few times. DNA of the CDR3: TGCAGTGCTACCCGGGGACATAATAGCAATCAGCCCCAGCATTTT. Protein sequence: CSATRGHNSNQPQHF. The chain recombines TRBV20-1 with TRBJ1-5, with TRBD1 as a possible D gene (6 bases). Per germline, CDR1 DFQATT and CDR2 SNEGSKA (reference sequence). The CDR3 loop spans 15 amino acids. V was shortened by 4 bases and J by 0 bases, with 13 bases between the two germline ends.

This clonotype was recorded a few times. The chain is built from TRBV20-1 and TRBJ1-1; D possibly corresponds to TRBD1 (5 bases). Germline-derived CDR1 and CDR2 are DFQATT and SNEGSKA (reference sequence). Trimming left V 2 bases short and J 7 bases short, with 14 bases between. The CDR3 is 13 amino acids. Here the CDR3 reads CSARTAGTLEAFF. The CDR3 DNA follows: TGCAGTGCTAGAACGGCAGGGACGCTTGAAGCTTTCTTT.

This clonotype was seen a handful of times. The chain links TRBV5-1 to TRBJ2-1, with TRBD2 matching over 11 bases. CDR1 is SGHRS, CDR2 YFSETQ, per germline. The length of the CDR3 is 17 residues. Unmatched junction bases numbered 6, after V lost 2 bases and J lost 2 bases. CDR3 DNA: TGCGCCAGCAGCTTAGGTCTAGCGGGGGGAGCCTACAATGAGCAGTTCTTC. Translated: CASSLGLAGGAYNEQFF.

In its sample, this clonotype was seen many times. The chain uses TRBV12-3 or TRBV12-4 and TRBJ2-1; D call uncertain. The CDR3 length is 12 residues. Trimming removed 6 bases at V and 6 bases at J, with 9 bases between. The CDR3 nucleotides read TGTGCCAGCAGGCTCAGGACCAATGAGCAGTTCTTC. Its protein product is CASRLRTNEQFF.

The chain uses TRBV27 and TRBJ2-1; 7 bases match TRBD2. Trimming cost V 2 bases and J 0 bases; bases outside gene matches: 13. The CDR3 is 19 amino acids. Germline CDR1 reads MNHEY; CDR2 reads SMNVEV (reference sequence). The chain's CDR3 is CASSLTGGSGQSSYNEQFF. In nucleotides, the CDR3 is TGTGCCAGCAGTTTAACGGGGGGTAGCGGCCAAAGCTCCTACAATGAGCAGTTCTTC.

In this sample, this clonotype turned up a few times. The chain couples TRBV20-1 to TRBJ2-7; 7 nucleotides line up with TRBD1. The CDR3 is 13 residues long. Germline CDR1 is DFQATT and CDR2 is SNEGSKA (reference sequence). With V trimmed by 3 bases and J by 5 bases, 7 bases remained unmatched. CDR3 region: CSARNRGIDEQYF. The CDR3 nucleotides read TGCAGTGCTAGGAACAGGGGAATAGACGAGCAGTACTTC.

The chain couples TRBV6-1 to TRBJ2-7; 8 bases agree with TRBD1. J was trimmed by 2 bases and V by 6 bases; bases with no gene match: 6. Germline V CDR1 and CDR2: MNHNS, SASEGT. The CDR3 has 14 residues. This chain's CDR3 is CASRRGQGTYEQYF. In DNA, the CDR3 is TGTGCCAGCAGACGAGGACAGGGTACCTACGAGCAGTACTTC.

V usage is TRBV7-2 and J usage is TRBJ1-3, with D possibly being TRBD1 (5 bases). V was shortened by 3 bases and J by 4 bases, with 13 bases between the two germline ends. CDR3 size: 15 residues. From germline, CDR1 is SGHTA and CDR2 FQGNSA. The DNA of the CDR3 is TGTGCCAGCAGCTTCGGGGGAATGAGCGGAAACACCATATATTTT. Protein: CASSFGGMSGNTIYF.

DNA of the CDR3: TGTGCCAGCAGTTTTCGCTACTCCTACGAGCAGTACTTC. This encodes CASSFRYSYEQYF. This rearrangement joins TRBV12-3 or TRBV12-4 to TRBJ2-7; the D is unclear. V was trimmed by 3 bases and J by 0 bases, leaving 6 bases between them. This CDR3 has 13 residues.

This clonotype was observed at least ten times. The chain has TRBV4-3 and TRBJ2-1, with 10 bases lining up with TRBD2. CDR1 LGHNA and CDR2 YSLEER come from the germline V gene. With 0 bases clipped from V and 5 bases from J, the junction kept 1 base outside the gene matches. There are 15 residues in the CDR3. CDR3 region: CASSQELAGHNEQFF. The CDR3 DNA reads as TGCGCCAGCAGCCAAGAACTAGCGGGACACAATGAGCAGTTCTTC.

J is TRBJ2-5 and V is TRBV25-1, with TRBD2 matching 8 bases. The germline CDR1 and CDR2 sequences are MGHDK and SYGVNS. The CDR3 contains 16 residues. After removal of 4 bases from V and 4 bases from J, the junction contained 11 bases not matched to a gene. The CDR3 here is CASSAQSTGLGETQYF. DNA of the CDR3: TGTGCCAGCAGTGCCCAGTCCACGGGACTAGGAGAGACCCAGTACTTC.

The genes are TRBV10-3 and TRBJ2-1; maybe TRBD2 (6 bases). CDR3 length: 16 residues. Between the trimmed V and J ends, which lost 4 bases and 5 bases, there was a span of 18 bases. Germline CDR1 ENHRY, CDR2 SYGVKD. CDR3 in DNA: TGTGCCATCAGTGGCGGGCGGGGATGGGCGCACAATGAGCAGTTCTTC. It yields the protein CAISGGRGWAHNEQFF.

This clonotype was counted at least ten times. The chain has TRBV3-1 and TRBJ2-4, with TRBD1 matching over 7 bases. The CDR3 has 14 residues. With V trimmed by 4 bases and J by 6 bases, 6 bases remained unmatched. Per the germline V gene, CDR1 is LGHDT and CDR2 is YNNKEL (reference sequence). For the CDR3, the DNA is TGTGCCAGCAGCCCCGGGACAGATTTAAACATTCAGTACTTC. It encodes CASSPGTDLNIQYF.

This clonotype was seen only a few times. V usage is TRBV10-3 and J usage is TRBJ2-4, with 8 nucleotides matching TRBD2. Germline lookup yields CDR1 ENHRY and CDR2 SYGVKD. The CDR3 is 16 amino acids. V lost 4 bases, J lost 0 bases, and 5 bases stayed unmatched. CDR3: CAISVLAGGAKNIQYF. The CDR3 nucleotides read TGTGCCATCAGTGTCCTGGCGGGAGGAGCCAAAAACATTCAGTACTTC.

This clonotype occurred a few times. The chain joins TRBV20-1 to TRBJ1-1; D possibly corresponds to TRBD1 (5 bases). Germline V gene sequence: CDR1 DFQATT, CDR2 SNEGSKA (reference sequence). This CDR3 spans 14 amino acids. V lost 5 bases, J lost 2 bases, and 15 bases lay in between. The CDR3 DNA sequence: TGCAGTGCTGATGGCCCCTGGGACAACACTGAAGCTTTCTTT. Amino acids: CSADGPWDNTEAFF.